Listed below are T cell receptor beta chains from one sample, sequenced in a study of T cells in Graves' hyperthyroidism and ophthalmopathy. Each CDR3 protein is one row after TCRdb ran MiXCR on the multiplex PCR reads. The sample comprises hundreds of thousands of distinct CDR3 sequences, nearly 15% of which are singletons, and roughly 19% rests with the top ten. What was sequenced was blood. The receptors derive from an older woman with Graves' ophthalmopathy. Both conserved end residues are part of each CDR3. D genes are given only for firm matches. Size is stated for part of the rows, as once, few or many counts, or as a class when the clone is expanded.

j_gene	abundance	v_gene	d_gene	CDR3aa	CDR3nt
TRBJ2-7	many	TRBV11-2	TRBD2	CASSFRWPGLAGIGEQYF	TGTGCCAGCAGCTTCCGGTGGCCGGGACTAGCGGGAATAGGCGAGCAGTACTTC
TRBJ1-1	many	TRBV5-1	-	CASSLDTLNTEAFF	TGCGCCAGCAGCTTGGACACCTTGAACACTGAAGCTTTCTTT
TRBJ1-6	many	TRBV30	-	CAWQGTKNSPLHF	TGTGCCTGGCAAGGGACAAAGAATTCACCCCTCCACTTT
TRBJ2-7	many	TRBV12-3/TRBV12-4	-	CASGLLGEQYF	TGTGCCAGCGGCCTCTTAGGTGAGCAGTACTTC
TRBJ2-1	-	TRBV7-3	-	CASSLYPRSGYNEQFF	TGTGCCAGCAGCTTATACCCACGCTCGGGCTACAATGAGCAGTTCTTC
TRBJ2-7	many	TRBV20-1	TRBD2	CSARDPLAGGLQYF	TGCAGTGCTAGAGATCCACTAGCGGGAGGATTGCAGTACTTC
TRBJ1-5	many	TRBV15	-	CATSLGLEGSGQPQHF	TGTGCCACCAGCTTAGGGTTGGAGGGATCGGGGCAGCCCCAGCATTTT
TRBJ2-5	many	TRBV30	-	CAWNVPQFQETQYF	TGTGCCTGGAATGTCCCCCAGTTCCAAGAGACCCAGTACTTC
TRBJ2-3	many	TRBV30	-	CAWSVGSGSDTQYF	TGTGCCTGGAGTGTAGGTTCAGGGTCAGATACGCAGTATTTT
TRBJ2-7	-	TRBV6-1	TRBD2	CASSPPGLRGEQYF	TGTGCCAGCAGTCCGCCGGGACTACGCGGCGAGCAGTACTTC
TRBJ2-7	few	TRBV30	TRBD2	CAWSTSGKNEQYF	TGTGCCTGGAGTACTAGCGGGAAGAACGAGCAGTACTTC
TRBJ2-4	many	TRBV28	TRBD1	CASSLSGQGRQYIQYF	TGTGCCAGCAGTCTATCGGGACAGGGGCGCCAGTACATTCAGTACTTC
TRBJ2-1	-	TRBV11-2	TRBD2	CASSPWTSKNEQFF	TGTGCCAGCAGCCCCTGGACTAGTAAAAATGAGCAGTTCTTC
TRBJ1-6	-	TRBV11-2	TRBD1	CASSLPGGIHSPLHF	TGTGCCAGCAGCTTACCAGGGGGCATTCATTCACCCCTCCACTTT
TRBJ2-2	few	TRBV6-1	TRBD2	CASRGPLAEPRTGELFF	TGTGCCAGTAGGGGACCACTAGCGGAGCCGCGGACCGGGGAGCTGTTTTTT
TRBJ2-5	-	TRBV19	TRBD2	CASSKLTSGGEETQYF	TGTGCCAGTAGTAAACTGACATCCGGGGGGGAAGAGACCCAGTACTTC
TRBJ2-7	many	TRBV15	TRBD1	CATSRDHRGLYEQYF	TGTGCCACCAGCAGAGATCACAGGGGGCTTTACGAGCAGTACTTC
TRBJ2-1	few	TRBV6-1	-	CASSRLDEKFF	TGTGCCAGCAGTAGACTAGACGAGAAGTTCTTC
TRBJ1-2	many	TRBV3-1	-	CASSQGSIYGYTF	TGTGCCAGCAGCCAAGGGTCAATCTATGGCTACACCTTC
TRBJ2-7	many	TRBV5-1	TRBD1	CASRLTPGQGMGEQYF	TGCGCCAGCAGGCTAACACCGGGACAGGGTATGGGCGAGCAGTACTTC
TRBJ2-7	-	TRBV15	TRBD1	CATSSGTGVPYEQYF	TGTGCCACCAGCAGCGGGACAGGTGTCCCCTACGAGCAGTACTTC
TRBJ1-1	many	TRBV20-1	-	CSARRGVVYTEAFF	TGCAGTGCTAGACGAGGGGTGGTCTACACTGAAGCTTTCTTT
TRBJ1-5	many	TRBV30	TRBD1	CAWSGTGTGGQPQHF	TGTGCCTGGAGTGGCACGGGGACAGGGGGTCAGCCCCAGCATTTT
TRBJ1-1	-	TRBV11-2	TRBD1	CASSRTGTGMNTEAFF	TGTGCCAGCAGCCGGACCGGGACAGGGATGAACACTGAAGCTTTCTTT